This TCR beta chain was identified during a study of T cell responses to AZD1222 COVID-19 vaccine. Assay used: immunoSEQ multiplex PCR; TCRdb lists only in-frame clones, some missing. This table has 100,000 to 150,000 clones, 88% appearing once. The V gene end was trimmed by 3 bases and the J gene end by 3 bases; junction bases not matched to a gene: 1. Germline-derived CDR1 and CDR2 are SGHRS and YFSETQ. CDR3 length: 13 residues. Whole-study findings and limits: There were repertoire samples only from the period after the peak T cell response.

As concerns this clone: Its antigen is undetermined.

The sequenced sample was peripheral blood, obtained on day 0 of AZD1222 vaccination. The receptor's source is an adult in good health. The rearrangement joins TRBV5-1 to TRBJ2-7; TRBD2 aligns across 9 bases. The chain's CDR3 is CASSSTSGYEQYF. The DNA of the CDR3 is TGCGCCAGCAGCTCGACTAGCGGCTACGAGCAGTACTTC.